This T cell receptor beta chain was captured by sequencing in a study of T cell responses to AZD1222 COVID-19 vaccine. Generated by immunoSEQ multiplex PCR, the TCRdb table keeps only in-frame clones and is missing some. The sample lists under 200,000 clones, about nine tenths occurring once. Germline lookup yields CDR1 ENHRY and CDR2 SYGVKD. V gave up 4 bases and J gave up 5 bases; unmatched junction bases: 9. This CDR3 has 15 amino acids. The chain uses TRBV10-3 and TRBJ2-5, with 8 bases identical to TRBD2. This clonotype was obtained from an adult in good health. Source: peripheral blood, taken on day 0 of AZD1222 vaccination. Here the CDR3 DNA reads TGTGCCATCAGTGCGGATAGCGGGGTGGGGGAGACCCAGTACTTC. Its protein product is CAISADSGVGETQYF.